The clone carrying this T cell receptor beta chain was seen a handful of times. Its antigen is not identified. The source of the sample is a study of CD8 T cells in ankylosing spondylitis. Study results and limitations: Reports of some motif variants in reactive arthritis synovial fluid and blood predate this one. Significantly higher representation of disease-linked clones was reported for matched ankylosing spondylitis synovial fluid. Within peripheral blood, clones linked to disease were CD8+ and relatively rare.

Germline-derived CDR1 and CDR2 are SGHVS and FNYEAQ. Trimming removed 5 bases from V and 6 bases from J, with 20 bases in between. This CDR3 has 16 residues. With molecular barcodes, quantitative 5'-RACE was used to make the TCR beta libraries. MiXCR, run by TCRdb on the 5' RACE reads, gives a single entry per CDR3 protein. The sample consists of 150,000 to 200,000 distinct CDR3 sequences, around a tenth of them appearing once. The sequencing sample was made of blood, either unsorted or a sorted T cell fraction (not recorded which). The sequence came from a male donor with ankylosing spondylitis or in good health (not recorded which). The J gene is TRBJ1-3, the V gene TRBV7-6, with D uncertain. The CDR3 DNA sequence: TGTGCCAGCAGCCCGGCTGATGTGGGGATTGTAAACACCATATATTTT. It yields the protein CASSPADVGIVNTIYF.